The rows below give T cell receptor beta chains drawn from one sample of a study of response to subunit inactivated influenza vaccine. In TCRdb, the RT-PCR reads were re-called with MiXCR into one record per CDR3 protein. The sample records around 760,000 distinct CDR3 sequences, approximately 13% being singletons. This sample comprised PBMCs from blood, obtained 14 days before vaccination. The receptors come from a man aged 50 to 59 who received an inactivated influenza vaccine. CDR3s include the opening cysteine and the closing phenylalanine or tryptophan. Fields, in order: clone size, V gene, D gene, J gene, CDR3 DNA, CDR3 protein. A D gene is named only where the DNA matches it firmly. Size values are once, few and many counts, or a class for expanded clones, and some rows have none.

clone size: many
V gene: TRBV4-2
D gene: NA
J gene: TRBJ1-1
CDR3 DNA: TGTGCCAGCAGCCAAGATGGGAACACTGAAGCTTTCTTT
CDR3 protein: CASSQDGNTEAFF

clone size: many
V gene: TRBV2
D gene: TRBD2
J gene: TRBJ2-1
CDR3 DNA: TGTGCCAGCAGTGATGGCCAAGGGACTAGAAACGACAATGAGCAGTTCTTC
CDR3 protein: CASSDGQGTRNDNEQFF

clone size: few
V gene: TRBV15
D gene: NA
J gene: TRBJ2-1
CDR3 DNA: TGTGCCACCAGCACCCGGGGACGGTACAATGAGCAGTTCTTC
CDR3 protein: CATSTRGRYNEQFF

clone size: few
V gene: TRBV6-2/TRBV6-3
D gene: TRBD1
J gene: TRBJ1-5
CDR3 DNA: TGTGCCAGCACCGACAGGGGCAATCAGCCCCAGCATTTT
CDR3 protein: CASTDRGNQPQHF

clone size: few
V gene: TRBV12-3/TRBV12-4
D gene: NA
J gene: TRBJ2-5
CDR3 DNA: TGTGCCAGCAGTTACCCGCGGAGGGACGGCGAAGAGACCCAGTACTTC
CDR3 protein: CASSYPRRDGEETQYF

clone size: many
V gene: TRBV12-3/TRBV12-4
D gene: TRBD2
J gene: TRBJ2-7
CDR3 DNA: TGTGCCACGCCTCTGGGCAGCACTTCGGGAGGCTACGAGCAGTACTTC
CDR3 protein: CATPLGSTSGGYEQYF

clone size: NA
V gene: TRBV20-1
D gene: TRBD2
J gene: TRBJ2-1
CDR3 DNA: TGCAGTGCTCGTTCGGGGGGGGCCTACAATGAGCAGTTCTTC
CDR3 protein: CSARSGGAYNEQFF

clone size: NA
V gene: TRBV7-9
D gene: NA
J gene: TRBJ2-5
CDR3 DNA: TGTGCCAGCAGCTTAGCTTTCGCAAGATTAGCGCAAGAGACCCAGTACTTC
CDR3 protein: CASSLAFARLAQETQYF

clone size: many
V gene: TRBV19
D gene: NA
J gene: TRBJ1-4
CDR3 DNA: TGTGCCAGTAGTTACACAGCTGCAACTAATGAAAAACTGTTTTTT
CDR3 protein: CASSYTAATNEKLFF

clone size: few
V gene: TRBV3-1
D gene: TRBD2
J gene: TRBJ2-7
CDR3 DNA: TGTGCCAGCAGTCAGGGACTAGCGGGGGCCGTTACCTACGAGCAGTACTTC
CDR3 protein: CASSQGLAGAVTYEQYF

clone size: few
V gene: TRBV11-2
D gene: TRBD2
J gene: TRBJ2-4
CDR3 DNA: TGTGCCAGCAGCACCCGGCTAGCGGGAGAACTAGCCAAAAACATTCAGTACTTC
CDR3 protein: CASSTRLAGELAKNIQYF

clone size: many
V gene: TRBV5-1
D gene: TRBD1
J gene: TRBJ2-7
CDR3 DNA: TGCGCCAGCAGCTCCGGGACAGCTTCCGTCGAGCAGTACTTC
CDR3 protein: CASSSGTASVEQYF

clone size: NA
V gene: TRBV6-2/TRBV6-3
D gene: NA
J gene: TRBJ2-1
CDR3 DNA: TGTGCCAGCACCGACCTCCAGACTAGTCAGCAGTTCTTC
CDR3 protein: CASTDLQTSQQFF

clone size: few
V gene: TRBV4-2
D gene: NA
J gene: TRBJ1-2
CDR3 DNA: TGTGCCAGCAGCCAAGTTGCGGGAAACTATGGCTACACCTTC
CDR3 protein: CASSQVAGNYGYTF

clone size: NA
V gene: TRBV4-2
D gene: TRBD2
J gene: TRBJ2-3
CDR3 DNA: TGTGCCAGCAGCCAAGTAAGCGGGGGGGCCTCTCATACGCAGTATTTT
CDR3 protein: CASSQVSGGASHTQYF

clone size: few
V gene: TRBV5-1
D gene: TRBD1
J gene: TRBJ1-4
CDR3 DNA: TGCGCCAGCAGCTTGGGGTCAGGGGGCCGTGAAAAACTGTTTTTT
CDR3 protein: CASSLGSGGREKLFF

clone size: NA
V gene: TRBV5-1
D gene: NA
J gene: TRBJ1-3
CDR3 DNA: TGCGCCAGCAGCTTGGGACAGCCTGGAAACACCATATATTTT
CDR3 protein: CASSLGQPGNTIYF

clone size: NA
V gene: TRBV9
D gene: NA
J gene: TRBJ1-3
CDR3 DNA: TGTGCCAGCAGCGTCACGCCTGGAAACACCATATATTTT
CDR3 protein: CASSVTPGNTIYF

clone size: few
V gene: TRBV5-1
D gene: NA
J gene: TRBJ1-1
CDR3 DNA: TGCGCCAGCAGCAAACACGAGACAGGAGAGAGCCGGGCTTTCTTT
CDR3 protein: CASSKHETGESRAFF

clone size: NA
V gene: TRBV6-5
D gene: NA
J gene: TRBJ2-4
CDR3 DNA: TGTGCCAGCAGTTCGGAGGGGATAGCCAAAAACATTCAGTACTTC
CDR3 protein: CASSSEGIAKNIQYF

clone size: NA
V gene: TRBV20-1
D gene: NA
J gene: TRBJ1-2
CDR3 DNA: TGCAGTGCTAGAGATCTTAAGGGGCCGGTCTATGGCTACACCTTC
CDR3 protein: CSARDLKGPVYGYTF

clone size: many
V gene: TRBV20-1
D gene: NA
J gene: TRBJ2-1
CDR3 DNA: TGCAGTGCTAGCGGGGGAGACCTCTACAATGAGCAGTTCTTC
CDR3 protein: CSASGGDLYNEQFF

clone size: NA
V gene: TRBV20-1
D gene: NA
J gene: TRBJ2-2
CDR3 DNA: TGCAGTGCTAGAGATTATCAGACAGTTTTGAGAAAGCCGAACACCGGGGAGCTGTTTTTT
CDR3 protein: CSARDYQTVLRKPNTGELFF

clone size: NA
V gene: TRBV7-9
D gene: NA
J gene: TRBJ1-1
CDR3 DNA: TGTGCCAGCAGGATAGGGTCTCGGGGCGGGAACACTGAAGCTTTCTTT
CDR3 protein: CASRIGSRGGNTEAFF

clone size: NA
V gene: TRBV5-1
D gene: NA
J gene: TRBJ2-2
CDR3 DNA: TGCGCCAGCAGCCTACAGGGAGTCGCCGGGGAGCTGTTTTTT
CDR3 protein: CASSLQGVAGELFF

clone size: many
V gene: TRBV5-1
D gene: NA
J gene: TRBJ1-4
CDR3 DNA: TGCGCCAGCAGCTTACAGGGAACTAATGAAAAACTGTTTTTT
CDR3 protein: CASSLQGTNEKLFF

clone size: few
V gene: TRBV7-2
D gene: NA
J gene: TRBJ2-5
CDR3 DNA: TGTGCCAGCAGCTCCCGACGTGGTTTCGAGACCCAGTACTTC
CDR3 protein: CASSSRRGFETQYF

clone size: few
V gene: TRBV28
D gene: NA
J gene: TRBJ1-1
CDR3 DNA: TGTGCCAGCAGTTTAAGTCCCTACAGGGAATCGAACACTGAAGCTTTCTTT
CDR3 protein: CASSLSPYRESNTEAFF

clone size: few
V gene: TRBV7-9
D gene: NA
J gene: TRBJ1-1
CDR3 DNA: TGTGCCAGCAGCTGGGTTTTGGCGATGAACACTGAAGCTTTCTTT
CDR3 protein: CASSWVLAMNTEAFF

clone size: few
V gene: TRBV4-2
D gene: TRBD2
J gene: TRBJ2-5
CDR3 DNA: TGTGCCAGCAGCCAAGTCGGGGTAGCGGGAGAAGAGACCCAGTACTTC
CDR3 protein: CASSQVGVAGEETQYF

clone size: few
V gene: TRBV28
D gene: NA
J gene: TRBJ2-2
CDR3 DNA: TGTGCCAGCAGATGGAGCAGGGAAGAGAACACCGGGGAGCTGTTTTTT
CDR3 protein: CASRWSREENTGELFF

clone size: NA
V gene: TRBV4-3
D gene: NA
J gene: TRBJ1-6
CDR3 DNA: TGCGCCAGCAGCCAAGATGACTCTCCCGGGTCACCCCTCCACTTT
CDR3 protein: CASSQDDSPGSPLHF

clone size: few
V gene: TRBV3-1
D gene: NA
J gene: TRBJ2-1
CDR3 DNA: TGTGCCAGCAGCCAAGAAGGGGGGCCAGGAAGGAATGAGCAGTTCTTC
CDR3 protein: CASSQEGGPGRNEQFF

clone size: few
V gene: TRBV19
D gene: NA
J gene: TRBJ2-1
CDR3 DNA: TGTGCCAGTAGTAAACCCCCGGCTGAGCAGTTCTTC
CDR3 protein: CASSKPPAEQFF

clone size: NA
V gene: TRBV29-1
D gene: NA
J gene: TRBJ2-1
CDR3 DNA: TGCAGCGTGGAGACGACTAGGGGTTTTAATGAGCAGTTCTTC
CDR3 protein: CSVETTRGFNEQFF

clone size: few
V gene: TRBV7-2
D gene: TRBD2
J gene: TRBJ2-1
CDR3 DNA: TGTGCCAGCAGCCTGGAAGCGGGAGGTACCTACAATGAGCAGTTCTTC
CDR3 protein: CASSLEAGGTYNEQFF

clone size: NA
V gene: TRBV20-1
D gene: NA
J gene: TRBJ1-1
CDR3 DNA: TGCAGTGCTAGTGGAGTCTACCTTAACACTGAAGCTTTCTTT
CDR3 protein: CSASGVYLNTEAFF